This is a list of T cell receptor beta chains from one sample in a study of blood T cell repertoires in COVID-19. Profiling relied on immunoSEQ multiplex PCR, and the TCRdb table lists in-frame clones only, not all of them. The data contain hundreds of thousands of clones, about 85% of them singletons. Sequencing was performed on PBMCs or T cells enriched from blood (not recorded which). All receptors come from a woman aged 18-29 years with acute COVID-19. CDR3s include the opening cysteine and the closing phenylalanine or tryptophan. D genes are given only for firm matches. Size values are once, few and many counts, or a class for expanded clones, and some rows have none.

cdr3_nt,cdr3_aa,j_call,v_call,clone_size,d_call
TGTGCCAGCAGCAAAGGTGGGACTAGAGTCTACAATGAGCAGTTCTTC,CASSKGGTRVYNEQFF,TRBJ2-1,TRBV21-1,-,-
TGTGCCACCAGTGACGGACTAGCGGGGGGGTATACGCAGTATTTT,CATSDGLAGGYTQYF,TRBJ2-3,TRBV24-1,-,TRBD2
TGTGCCAGTAGTATAGGGACAAAAAACACCGGGGAGCTGTTTTTT,CASSIGTKNTGELFF,TRBJ2-2,TRBV19,-,-
TGTGCCAGCAGTCATAAAACAGGGAACTATGGCTACACCTTC,CASSHKTGNYGYTF,TRBJ1-2,TRBV27,-,-
TGTGCCAGCAGCATCGGACAGAACCCAAATGAAAAACTGTTTTTT,CASSIGQNPNEKLFF,TRBJ1-4,TRBV9,-,-
TGTGCCAGCAGCTTAACGGCCAGGGGGCTCCGAGGTGAGCAGTACTTC,CASSLTARGLRGEQYF,TRBJ2-7,TRBV7-3,-,TRBD1
TGTGCCAGCAGTCTTGGGACTAGCGGGAGAAAAGGCAATGAGCAGTTCTTC,CASSLGTSGRKGNEQFF,TRBJ2-1,TRBV6-6,-,TRBD2
TGCAGCGTTGCCCCACAGGGGATTGGGTCAGCCGAGCAGTACTTC,CSVAPQGIGSAEQYF,TRBJ2-7,TRBV29-1,-,TRBD1
TGTGCCAGCAGTGACCCTGGACTAGCGGGAGAGGAGCAGTACTTC,CASSDPGLAGEEQYF,TRBJ2-7,TRBV25-1,-,TRBD2
TGTGCCAGCTCAGCCGGGGGGGTTGGCTCCTACAATGAGCAGTTCTTC,CASSAGGVGSYNEQFF,TRBJ2-1,TRBV18,-,TRBD2
TGTGCCAGCAGCCATAGCGGCAGCACAGATACGCAGTATTTT,CASSHSGSTDTQYF,TRBJ2-3,TRBV3-1/TRBV3-2,once,-
TGTGCCAGCTTACTATCAAGGTCCACAGATACGCAGTATTTT,CASLLSRSTDTQYF,TRBJ2-3,TRBV7-2,-,-
TGTGCCAGCAGCCAAGACCGACAGGGGGTAGGCTACACCTTC,CASSQDRQGVGYTF,TRBJ1-2,TRBV4-2,-,TRBD1
TGTGCCATCAGTGCAGGGCGGGGGCAGCCCCAGCATTTT,CAISAGRGQPQHF,TRBJ1-5,TRBV10-3,once,-
TGTGCCAGCTCAGCTCGGGACAGGGAGAACGAGCAGTACTTC,CASSARDRENEQYF,TRBJ2-7,TRBV18,-,TRBD1
TGTGCCAGCAGCTTAGCGGGAGGGCCCACCGGGGAGCTGTTTTTT,CASSLAGGPTGELFF,TRBJ2-2,TRBV7-2,-,TRBD2
TGTGCCACCAGCCCTACTAGCGGGGGAAGAGAGCAGTACTTC,CATSPTSGGREQYF,TRBJ2-7,TRBV15,-,TRBD2
TGTGCCTGGAGTCCCATTGGCACAGATACGCAGTATTTT,CAWSPIGTDTQYF,TRBJ2-3,TRBV30,-,-
TGTGCCAGCAACGACAGGGGGGGACTCTCTGGAAACACCATATATTTT,CASNDRGGLSGNTIYF,TRBJ1-3,TRBV25-1,-,TRBD1
TGTGCCAGCAGTTACACCGGGACTGGACCCACCGGGGAGCTGTTTTTT,CASSYTGTGPTGELFF,TRBJ2-2,TRBV6-2/TRBV6-3,-,-
TGCGCCAGCACACAGCAGCCTCAAGAGACCCAGTACTTC,CASTQQPQETQYF,TRBJ2-5,TRBV5-1,-,-
TGTGCCAGCAGCTTGGCCCCAACAGGGCCGAATCAGCCCCAGCATTTT,CASSLAPTGPNQPQHF,TRBJ1-5,TRBV5-5,few,-
TGCGCCAGCAGCCAAGAAGTTTGGGGGGGCACTGAAGCTTTCTTT,CASSQEVWGGTEAFF,TRBJ1-1,TRBV4-3,-,-
TGTGCCAGCAGACGAGGACAGCAACTCTATGAAGCTTTCTTT,CASRRGQQLYEAFF,TRBJ1-1,TRBV11-2,-,-
TGCGCCAGCAGCTTCCTCGGGACAGGAAACACTGAAGCTTTCTTT,CASSFLGTGNTEAFF,TRBJ1-1,TRBV5-1,few,TRBD1
TGTGCCAGCAGGGGGGGGGCCTCACCCCTCCACTTT,CASRGGASPLHF,TRBJ1-6,TRBV6-5,once,-
TGTGCCACCACGTCAGGGGTAAACACCGGGGAGCTGTTTTTT,CATTSGVNTGELFF,TRBJ2-2,TRBV11-2,-,-
TGTGCCAGCACAGGACAGGGTGGGACCGGGGAGCTGTTTTTT,CASTGQGGTGELFF,TRBJ2-2,TRBV21-1,-,-
TGTGCCAGCAGCCCCCGGAGGGGCGTAGGAAAAAACATTCAGTACTTC,CASSPRRGVGKNIQYF,TRBJ2-4,TRBV7-2,-,-
TGTGCCAGTTTCGGACTAGCGGGTAACCAAGAGACCCAGTACTTC,CASFGLAGNQETQYF,TRBJ2-5,TRBV19,-,TRBD2
TGCGCCAGCAGTGAGACAAAGCGGGGAGGCTTCTACAATGAGCAGTTCTTC,CASSETKRGGFYNEQFF,TRBJ2-1,TRBV10-1,-,TRBD2
TGTGCCAGCAGATACAGCGGGACCGACAATGAGCAGTTCTTC,CASRYSGTDNEQFF,TRBJ2-1,TRBV6-2/TRBV6-3,-,TRBD2
TGTGCCAGCAGCCAAGTTCTGGGACAGGGGGCGAGGACTAATGAAAAACTGTTTTTT,CASSQVLGQGARTNEKLFF,TRBJ1-4,TRBV3-1/TRBV3-2,-,TRBD1
TGCGCCAGCAGCCAAGCGGGGAGCGAGCAGTACTTC,CASSQAGSEQYF,TRBJ2-7,TRBV4-1,-,-
TGTGCCAGCAGCCAAGGCTCGGGTAGCAATCAGCCCCAGCATTTT,CASSQGSGSNQPQHF,TRBJ1-5,TRBV3-1/TRBV3-2,few,-
TGTGCCAGTAGTTTGGAGGGGGCCGGGGACTATGGCTACACCTTC,CASSLEGAGDYGYTF,TRBJ1-2,TRBV19,once,TRBD1
TGTGCCAGTAGTATAGAGTCAGGACTAGCGGGGGACAATGAGCAGTTCTTC,CASSIESGLAGDNEQFF,TRBJ2-1,TRBV19,-,TRBD2
TGTGCCAGCAGCCCACTCGTAGAGGGTGACGGCTACACCTTC,CASSPLVEGDGYTF,TRBJ1-2,TRBV9,-,-
TGCGCCAGCAGCCTTGGTGGGGCGGGGGAGCAGTACTTC,CASSLGGAGEQYF,TRBJ2-7,TRBV5-1,-,-
TGTGCCAGCAGCCAGGGGGGGGCGACCGGGGAGCTGTTTTTT,CASSQGGATGELFF,TRBJ2-2,TRBV3-1/TRBV3-2,-,-
TGTGCCAGCGGAGAGCGTAACTATGGCTACACCTTC,CASGERNYGYTF,TRBJ1-2,TRBV28,few,-
TGTGCCAGCAGCCGGGAGAATGAGCAGTTCTTC,CASSRENEQFF,TRBJ2-1,TRBV11-3,few,-
TGTGCCAGCCAAGAGGGAAGGGAGCGGTTCAATGAGCAGTTCTTC,CASQEGRERFNEQFF,TRBJ2-1,TRBV9,-,-
TGTGCCAGCTCTGGGACAGGGCAGGGTCAGCCCCAGCATTTT,CASSGTGQGQPQHF,TRBJ1-5,TRBV18,-,TRBD1
TGTGCCAGCAGTAGCCCGGGTAGCTCTGGAAACACCATATATTTT,CASSSPGSSGNTIYF,TRBJ1-3,TRBV28,-,-
TGCGCCAGCAGCCAAGATGGACAGGTCCCTGGGGAGCTGTTTTTT,CASSQDGQVPGELFF,TRBJ2-2,TRBV4-3,many,TRBD1
TGCAGCGTGGGCCGGGACAGCTACAATGAGCAGTTCTTC,CSVGRDSYNEQFF,TRBJ2-1,TRBV29-1,-,TRBD1
TGCGCCAGCAGAAGGGGTCCCTCTCATTACGAGCAGTACTTC,CASRRGPSHYEQYF,TRBJ2-7,TRBV10-2,-,-
TGTGCCAGCAGCTTAGTCTTCGGGATAAGAGTAGAGACCCAGTACTTC,CASSLVFGIRVETQYF,TRBJ2-5,TRBV7-2,-,-
TGTGCCAGCAGCTTAGCTGGGGAACAGGGAAACTATGGCTACACCTTC,CASSLAGEQGNYGYTF,TRBJ1-2,TRBV7-2,-,-
TGTGCCAGTAGTACCCGCAGTCGAGGGACCTACGAGCAGTACTTC,CASSTRSRGTYEQYF,TRBJ2-7,TRBV19,-,-
TGTGCCAGCAAGCACGAACGGGGGGGCATAGAGTACGTTGGCTCCTACAATGAGCAGTTCTTC,CASKHERGGIEYVGSYNEQFF,TRBJ2-1,TRBV27,-,TRBD2
TGCAGCGTTGAGGGACAGGGGATCCGCGAGCAGTACTTC,CSVEGQGIREQYF,TRBJ2-7,TRBV29-1,-,TRBD1
TGTGCCACCAGTGTGGAAACTAGTAAGCCCGGGGAGCTGTTTTTT,CATSVETSKPGELFF,TRBJ2-2,TRBV24-1,-,-
TGTGCCAGCAGCTTAGCGCTCTATCAGACTCATTACAATGAGCAGTTCTTC,CASSLALYQTHYNEQFF,TRBJ2-1,TRBV7-9,-,-
TGTGCCAGCAGCTCGAACTTCCAGGGGAATGAGCAGTTCTTC,CASSSNFQGNEQFF,TRBJ2-1,TRBV7-9,-,-
TGTGCCAGCAGTTTACGCAGGGCGGGAGATAGCAATCAGCCCCAGCATTTT,CASSLRRAGDSNQPQHF,TRBJ1-5,TRBV28,-,-
TGTGCCAGCAGTGAGGACAGAACTAGCACAGATACGCAGTATTTT,CASSEDRTSTDTQYF,TRBJ2-3,TRBV2,-,-
TGTGCCAGCAGCTTAGCACAGGGGAGGACTGAAGCTTTCTTT,CASSLAQGRTEAFF,TRBJ1-1,TRBV7-2,-,TRBD1